These 20 T cell receptor beta chains came from one sample sequenced in a study of cytomegalovirus exposure and HLA in healthy donors. PCR was performed using 60 Vbeta and 13 Jbeta primers. Data came from immunoSEQ multiplex PCR; TCRdb stores just in-frame clones and leaves some out. The sample holds approximately 160,000 clones; around 78% are singletons and the top ten take under 15%. The sequencing sample was made of PBMCs. Source of these receptors: a woman between 45 and 60 years old in good health and CMV-seropositive.

The chain has TRBV6-5 and TRBJ1-5; 9 bases align to TRBD1. The length of the CDR3 is 14 residues. V was clipped by 6 bases and J by 6 bases; unmatched bases: 6. Germline V gene sequence: CDR1 MNHEY, CDR2 SVGAGI. The CDR3 DNA is TGTGCCAGCAGACCGGGACAGGGTTTTCAGCCCCAGCATTTT. Its protein is CASRPGQGFQPQHF.

The chain is built from TRBV4-1 and TRBJ1-2; D is unclear. Deletions cut 2 bases from V and 2 bases from J, with 15 bases between. The germline V gene has CDR1 MGHRA and CDR2 YSYEKL. CDR3 length: 16 amino acids. CDR3 coding DNA: TGCGCCAGCAGCCAATCAAGTCAGAGCGCCAACTATGGCTACACCTTC. It yields the protein CASSQSSQSANYGYTF.

This CDR3 reads CAWGTDSNQPQHF. The CDR3 DNA reads as TGTGCCTGGGGGACAGATAGCAATCAGCCCCAGCATTTT. This rearrangement joins TRBV30 to TRBJ1-5, with 7 bases fitting TRBD1. The CDR3 is made up of 13 amino acids. V gave up 5 bases and J gave up 0 bases; unmatched junction bases: 1. Germline V gene lookup returns CDR1 GTSNPN and CDR2 SVGIG (reference sequence).

Turning to this clone: Other DNA sequences from this sample encode an identical CDR3 as well. The rearrangement links TRBV5-4 to TRBJ2-1; the match to TRBD2 covers 7 bases. CDR3 length: 14 amino acids. V was pared by 7 bases and J by 0 bases, with 4 bases of the junction left unmatched. Germline CDR1 reads SGHNT; CDR2 reads YYREEE (reference sequence). CDR3 bases: TGTGCCAGCTCTAGCGGAGCCTCCTACAATGAGCAGTTCTTC. Its protein product is CASSSGASYNEQFF.

This clone has a handful of counts. J is TRBJ1-5 and V is TRBV5-6, with 10 bases that match TRBD1. Trimming took 4 bases from V and 9 from J; bases not matched to a gene: 13. The germline V gene has CDR1 SGHDT and CDR2 YYEEEE. This CDR3 comprises 16 residues. CDR3: CASSRTGTGELGPQHF. The CDR3 coding sequence is TGTGCCAGCAGCCGTACCGGGACAGGGGAATTGGGGCCCCAGCATTTT. The variable domain in full, completed from reference TRBV5-6 and TRBJ1-5, reads DAGVTQSPTHLIKTRGQQVTLRCSPKSGHDTVSWYQQALGQGPQFIFQYYEEEERQRGNFPDRFSGHQFPNYSSELNVNALLLGDSALYLCASSRTGTGELGPQHFGDGTRLSIL.

The rearrangement joins TRBV29-1 to TRBJ1-3; unclear D gene. V was clipped by 0 bases and J by 1 base, with 13 bases between them. The CDR3 consists of 16 residues. From germline, CDR1 is SQVTM and CDR2 ANQGSEA. CDR3 bases: TGCAGCGTTGAAGAATACCGTTCTCTATCTGGAAACACCATATATTTT. Translating gives CSVEEYRSLSGNTIYF.

This chain uses TRBV29-1 with TRBJ1-1; TRBD1 matches at 7 bases. Unmatched junction bases numbered 4, after V lost 4 bases and J lost 5 bases. This CDR3 has 12 amino acids. Germline assignment: CDR1 SQVTM and CDR2 ANQGSEA. The DNA for the CDR3 is TGCAGCGTTGTGAAGGGGGCTACTGAAGCTTTCTTT. The encoded protein is CSVVKGATEAFF.

This clone was seen more than once but under ten times. The CDR3 protein is CASSRPYRDSDEQYF. DNA of the CDR3: TGTGCCAGCAGTCGCCCTTACAGGGATTCCGACGAGCAGTACTTC. This rearrangement joins TRBV5-4 to TRBJ2-7; weak D call: TRBD1 (6 bases). The CDR3 is made up of 15 amino acids. Germline CDR1 SGHNT, CDR2 YYREEE (reference sequence). V dropped 5 bases and J dropped 5 bases, with 20 bases sitting between them.

Only a few counts were recorded for this clone. The V and J genes are TRBV9 and TRBJ2-7, with TRBD2 as a possible D gene (6 bases). Germline values: CDR1 SGDLS, CDR2 YYNGEE. This CDR3 spans 14 amino acids. V lost 0 bases to trimming and J lost 4 bases, with 11 bases between them. The CDR3 region is CASSVGGGLYEQYF. The CDR3 DNA reads TGTGCCAGCAGCGTAGGAGGAGGGCTGTACGAGCAGTACTTC.

The chain is built from TRBV6-1 and TRBJ2-7, with D possibly being TRBD1 (5 bases). Looked up from germline, CDR1 is MNHNS and CDR2 is SASEGT. This CDR3 has 14 residues. The CDR3 region is CGVVDSGRLYEQYF. CDR3 nucleotides: TGTGGCGTAGTCGACAGTGGAAGACTCTACGAGCAGTACTTC.

The chain has TRBV5-5 and TRBJ1-6; the D is unclear. The CDR3 spans 14 residues. Between the trimmed V and J ends, which lost 0 bases and 6 bases, there was a span of 7 bases. From germline, CDR1 is SGHKS and CDR2 YYEKEE (reference sequence). The CDR3 nucleotides are TGTGCCAGCAGCTTGGTCAGCGTTAATTCACCCCTCCACTTT. Amino acids: CASSLVSVNSPLHF.

J is TRBJ2-1 and V is TRBV11-1; TRBD2 aligns across 14 bases. The CDR3 spans 17 residues. Looked up from germline, CDR1 is SGHAT and CDR2 is FQDESV (reference sequence). V lost 5 bases, J lost 4 bases, and 7 bases stayed unmatched. CDR3 nucleotide sequence: TGTGCCAGCAGCACCAGACTAGCGGGGGGGCGGTACAATGAGCAGTTCTTC. It codes for CASSTRLAGGRYNEQFF. Supplemented by reference TRBV11-1 and TRBJ2-1, the full variable domain reads EAEVAQSPRYKITEKSQAVAFWCDPISGHATLYWYRQILGQGPELLVQFQDESVVDDSQLPKDRFSAERLKGVDSTLKIQPAELGDSAMYLCASSTRLAGGRYNEQFFGPGTRLTVL.

This clone was observed a few times. The chain carries TRBV27 and TRBJ2-2; maybe TRBD2 (5 bases). This CDR3 is built from 16 residues. Germline V lookup: CDR1 MNHEY, CDR2 SMNVEV (reference sequence). The ends were cut back, 7 bases at V and 0 bases at J, with 15 bases in the middle. The CDR3 DNA sequence: TGTGCCAGCATTCCACTCTCGGGGACGAACACCGGGGAGCTGTTTTTT. Translating gives CASIPLSGTNTGELFF.

V usage is TRBV2 and J usage is TRBJ1-2, with 11 bases lining up with TRBD1. With V trimmed by 6 bases and J by 0 bases, 9 bases remained unmatched. There are 17 residues in the CDR3. Germline loops: CDR1 SNHLY, CDR2 FYNNEI. This CDR3 is CASSSGTGGSSNYGYTF. The CDR3 bases are TGTGCCAGCAGCTCCGGGACAGGGGGAAGCTCTAACTATGGCTACACCTTC.

The CDR3 loop reads CASSFLPSGNYNEQFF. The CDR3 DNA follows: TGTGCCAGCAGTTTTCTCCCTAGCGGAAACTACAATGAGCAGTTCTTC. The chain links TRBV6-5 to TRBJ2-1, with TRBD2 matching over 7 bases. Germline V lookup: CDR1 MNHEY, CDR2 SVGAGI. The ends lost 4 bases at V and 3 bases at J; junction bases unmatched: 9. CDR3 length equals 16 residues.

This chain joins TRBV19 and TRBJ2-1, with D possibly matching TRBD2 (6 bases). The germline V gene has CDR1 LNHDA and CDR2 SQIVND (reference sequence). The length of the CDR3 is 18 residues. The germline V and J ends were trimmed by 3 bases and 7 bases, with 25 bases remaining between them. CDR3 in DNA: TGTGCCAGTAGTATTAGCGGTGTCTTGGGGTCTCCTCAGAATGAGCAGTTCTTC. Its protein product is CASSISGVLGSPQNEQFF. The full variable domain, in which reference TRBV19 and TRBJ2-1 provide the parts outside the CDR3, is DGGITQSPKYLFRKEGQNVTLSCEQNLNHDAMYWYRQDPGQGLRLIYYSQIVNDFQKGDIAEGYSVSREKKESFPLTVTSAQKNPTAFYLCASSISGVLGSPQNEQFFGPGTRLTVL.

The chain has TRBV2 and TRBJ1-2; TRBD1 aligns across 10 bases. The length of the CDR3 is 16 residues. Germline lookup yields CDR1 SNHLY and CDR2 FYNNEI. V lost 3 bases and J lost 3; bases outside the gene matches: 7. The DNA for the CDR3 is TGTGCCAGCAGTGACTTAAAGACAGGGGGCTACTATGGCTACACCTTC. This gives the protein CASSDLKTGGYYGYTF. The variable domain in full, completed from reference TRBV2 and TRBJ1-2, reads EPEVTQTPSHQVTQMGQEVILRCVPISNHLYFYWYRQILGQKVEFLVSFYNNEISEKSEIFDDQFSVERPDGSNFTLKIRSTKLEDSAMYFCASSDLKTGGYYGYTFGSGTRLTVV.

The chain combines TRBV4-1 with TRBJ2-3; possibly TRBD2 for D (5 bases). Trimming removed 4 bases at V and 1 base at J, with 12 bases between. The germline V gene has CDR1 MGHRA and CDR2 YSYEKL. This CDR3 has 15 residues. As DNA, the CDR3 is TGCGCCAGCAGCCCTCCCGGGGTGGGCACAGATACGCAGTATTTT. Its translation: CASSPPGVGTDTQYF.

The V gene is TRBV7-6, the J gene TRBJ2-1, with D possibly being TRBD1 (8 bases). Trimming stripped 0 bases from V and 9 bases from J, with 15 bases between. The germline gives CDR1 SGHVS, CDR2 FNYEAQ. The CDR3 has 15 amino acids. In DNA form, the CDR3 reads TGTGCCAGCAGCTTAGCCGGACAGGGCGGGGGTGAGCAGTTCTTC. It yields the protein CASSLAGQGGGEQFF.

The chain carries TRBV12-5 and TRBJ1-6; D gene ambiguous. The length of the CDR3 is 14 residues. The germline CDR1 and CDR2 sequences are LGHNT and FRNRAP. Trimming removed 6 bases from V and 9 bases from J, with 15 bases in between. CDR3 residues: CASGPNSAGSPLHF. For the CDR3, the DNA is TGTGCTAGTGGCCCAAATTCCGCGGGTTCACCCCTCCACTTT.